The next 18 T cell receptor beta chains were all read from a single sample in a study of T cell responses to AZD1222 COVID-19 vaccine. Generated by immunoSEQ multiplex PCR, the TCRdb table keeps only in-frame clones and is missing some. The table includes about 150,000 clones, roughly 90% detected once. This material consisted of peripheral blood, taken 28 days after the second AZD1222 dose. These receptors all stem from an adult who received the AZD1222 COVID-19 vaccine.

J is TRBJ1-1 and V is TRBV2; D is perhaps TRBD1 (5 bases). The CDR3 is made up of 15 amino acids. Trimming stripped 6 bases from V and 0 bases from J, with 14 bases between. Germline-derived CDR1 and CDR2 are SNHLY and FYNNEI. CDR3 amino acids: CASRPQATLNTEAFF. CDR3 nucleotide sequence: TGTGCCAGCAGGCCACAGGCCACCCTGAACACTGAAGCTTTCTTT.

This clone was counted once. The CDR3 loop reads CASRPGAAGGSGNTIYF. CDR3 nucleotide sequence: TGCGCCAGCAGACCCGGAGCGGCAGGGGGTTCTGGAAACACCATATATTTT. V usage is TRBV5-1 and J usage is TRBJ1-3; 7 bases align to TRBD1. The CDR3 covers 17 residues. Germline CDR1 reads SGHRS; CDR2 reads YFSETQ. V lost 5 bases and J lost 1; bases outside the gene matches: 12.

The chain has TRBV7-8 and TRBJ1-4; 7 nucleotides match TRBD1. In germline, CDR1 is SGHVS, CDR2 FQNEAQ. V was clipped by 5 bases and J by 3 bases; unmatched bases: 9. This CDR3 region has 16 residues. This chain's CDR3 is CASSQSRTGANEKLFF. The CDR3 DNA reads TGTGCCAGCAGCCAGTCCCGTACAGGGGCTAATGAAAAACTGTTTTTT. The entire variable domain, with the rest obtained from reference TRBV7-8 and TRBJ1-4, is as follows: GAGVSQSPRYKVAKRGQDVALRCDPISGHVSLFWYQQALGQGPEFLTYFQNEAQLDKSGLPSDRFFAERPEGSVSTLKIQRTQQEDSAVYLCASSQSRTGANEKLFFGSGTQLSVL.

The chain couples TRBV6-1 to TRBJ1-5, with D uncertain. Germline V gene data show CDR1 as MNHNS and CDR2 as SASEGT. This CDR3 has 13 residues. Trimming stripped 1 base from V and 7 bases from J, with 8 bases between. The CDR3 sequence is CASSEGAEQPQHF. In DNA, the CDR3 is TGTGCCAGCAGTGAAGGGGCAGAACAGCCCCAGCATTTT.

The CDR3 here is CASSNRGYSNQPQHF. The DNA for the CDR3 is TGTGCCAGCAGTAACAGGGGGTATAGCAATCAGCCCCAGCATTTT. This chain uses TRBV27 with TRBJ1-5; the match to TRBD1 covers 8 bases. The CDR3 loop spans 15 amino acids. The ends lost 5 bases at V and 0 bases at J; junction bases unmatched: 3. The germline gives CDR1 MNHEY, CDR2 SMNVEV (reference sequence).

This chain joins TRBV6-6 and TRBJ1-3, with TRBD1 identical over 10 bases. This CDR3 is built from 15 residues. Germline V lookup: CDR1 MNHNY, CDR2 SVGAGI (reference sequence). The junction had 11 bases not matched to a gene; V was cut back by 5 bases and J by 10 bases. This CDR3 is CASSQRDRGTGTIYF. CDR3 DNA sequence: TGTGCCAGCAGTCAACGGGACAGGGGCACCGGTACCATATATTTT.

The chain combines TRBV7-3 with TRBJ1-4; D is unclear. CDR3 length: 14 amino acids. V lost 3 bases and J lost 6, with 11 bases in between. Germline CDR1 reads SGHTA; CDR2 reads FQGTGA. CDR3 residues: CASSLGNVDEKLFF. CDR3 DNA: TGTGCCAGCAGCTTGGGGAATGTAGATGAAAAACTGTTTTTT.

The V and J genes are TRBV7-3 and TRBJ2-1; D uncertain. Trimming removed 2 bases at V and 0 bases at J, with 5 bases between. The CDR3 loop spans 14 amino acids. Germline CDR1 is SGHTA and CDR2 is FQGTGA. CDR3 sequence: CASSLLGSYNEQFF. The DNA for the CDR3 is TGTGCCAGCAGCTTACTAGGCTCCTACAATGAGCAGTTCTTC.

This clone was seen just once. This chain connects TRBV7-9 to TRBJ1-2; tentatively, D is TRBD1 (5 bases). Between the trimmed V and J ends, which lost 4 bases and 0 bases, there was a span of 9 bases. In germline, CDR1 is SEHNR, CDR2 FQNEAQ (reference sequence). The CDR3 spans 14 residues. CDR3 sequence: CASSSGVSNYGYTF. DNA of the CDR3: TGTGCCAGCAGCTCGGGGGTTTCTAACTATGGCTACACCTTC.

The chain employs TRBV19 and TRBJ1-2; TRBD1 might be the D (5 bases). Germline assignment: CDR1 LNHDA and CDR2 SQIVND (reference sequence). This CDR3 is 17 amino acids long. The ends were cut back, 6 bases at V and 3 bases at J, with 23 bases in the middle. The CDR3 DNA follows: TGTGCCAGTAGCACAACCTTGCCTTGGGGAGGGGACTATGGCTACACCTTC. Protein: CASSTTLPWGGDYGYTF.

This chain uses TRBV18 with TRBJ2-5; 8 bases map to TRBD1. CDR1 and CDR2 (germline): KGHSH, LQKENI. The V and J ends lost 3 bases and 1 base, in that order; junction bases with no gene match: 7. The CDR3 sequence is 16 residues long. This chain's CDR3 is CASSPINTGGQETQYF. In DNA, the CDR3 is TGTGCCAGCTCACCTATAAACACAGGGGGCCAAGAGACCCAGTACTTC. Filled out from reference TRBV18 and TRBJ2-5, the complete variable domain reads NAGVMQNPRHLVRRRGQEARLRCSPMKGHSHVYWYRQLPEEGLKFMVYLQKENIIDESGMPKERFSAEFPKEGPSILRIQQVVRGDSAAYFCASSPINTGGQETQYFGPGTRLLVL.

The chain couples TRBV21-1 to TRBJ1-4; the table names TRBD1, a call not compared with the DNA. TRBV21-1 is annotated as a pseudogene. The CDR3 extends over 15 amino acids. The CDR3 DNA follows: TGTGCCAGCAGCAAAGCCTACAGCTATAATGAAAAACTGTTTTTT. Translation gives CASSKAYSYNEKLFF.

The J gene is TRBJ1-5, the V gene TRBV7-9, with 9 bases that match TRBD1. With 1 base clipped from V and 2 bases from J, the junction kept 6 bases outside the gene matches. CDR3 size: 17 residues. The V gene's germline CDR1 is SEHNR and CDR2 FQNEAQ (reference sequence). This chain's CDR3 is CASSLGTGVLGNQPQHF. DNA of the CDR3: TGTGCCAGCAGCTTAGGGACAGGGGTGTTGGGCAATCAGCCCCAGCATTTT.

The chain couples TRBV18 to TRBJ2-7, with TRBD1 matching 10 bases. The CDR3 is 16 residues long. With V trimmed by 3 bases and J by 3 bases, 8 bases remained unmatched. Germline V gene data show CDR1 as KGHSH and CDR2 as LQKENI. CDR3 sequence (DNA): TGTGCCAGCTCACCCCAACCCGGGACAGGGGTCTACGAGCAGTACTTC. Protein product: CASSPQPGTGVYEQYF.

This chain connects TRBV19 to TRBJ1-2; D gene uncertain. The germline V gene has CDR1 LNHDA and CDR2 SQIVND (reference sequence). The CDR3 has 14 residues. Trimming removed 7 bases at V and 5 bases at J, with 17 bases between. CDR3 residues: CASTVSGVNYGYTF. CDR3 DNA sequence: TGTGCCAGTACCGTCTCTGGGGTAAATTATGGCTACACCTTC.

The chain has TRBV6-5 and TRBJ2-7; 8 bases map to TRBD1. In germline, CDR1 is MNHEY, CDR2 SVGAGI. This CDR3 is built from 15 residues. J gave up 1 base and V 7 bases, and 9 bases lay outside the gene matches. The CDR3 region is CASKPGTGDSYEQYF. The CDR3 DNA reads as TGTGCCAGCAAGCCCGGGACAGGCGATTCCTACGAGCAGTACTTC.

The chain is built from TRBV19 and TRBJ2-1; 10 bases are shared with TRBD2. With V trimmed by 5 bases and J by 6 bases, 10 bases remained unmatched. Germline CDR1 and CDR2: LNHDA and SQIVND (reference sequence). This CDR3 comprises 16 residues. CDR3 sequence: CASSLRGLARVNEQFF. CDR3 DNA sequence: TGTGCCAGTAGTCTCCGGGGACTAGCGAGGGTCAATGAGCAGTTCTTC.

The V gene is TRBV18, the J gene TRBJ1-1, with 7 bases aligning to TRBD1. The germline CDR1 and CDR2 sequences are KGHSH and LQKENI. V trimming: 3 bases; J trimming: 1 base; junction bases outside the gene matches: 11. The CDR3 length is 17 residues. The CDR3 DNA reads as TGTGCCAGCTCACCGTCCACAGGGGTTGAAGGGAACACTGAAGCTTTCTTT. Its translation is CASSPSTGVEGNTEAFF.